The source of this T cell receptor (beta chain) is a study of OX40 agonist ivuxolimab in advanced cancers. This CDR3 is built from 19 residues. Germline CDR1 LGHNA, CDR2 YNFKEQ. The ends were cut back, 4 bases at V and 5 bases at J, with 28 bases in the middle. Measured with immunoSEQ multiplex PCR; TCRdb has only the in-frame clones, and not every one. The sample lists 25,000 to 30,000 clones, roughly 80% seen once, with roughly 23% in the top ten. The sequencing used CD4+ or CD8+ T cells sorted from blood, collected in a trial of the OX40 agonist ivuxolimab. This clonotype was obtained from an adult with an advanced solid tumor such as melanoma, head and neck, liver or kidney cancer. The chain recombines TRBV4-2 with TRBJ2-3; TRBD2 is a possible D gene (7 bases). CDR3 region: CASSRNDAPGRGNGDTQYF. The CDR3 DNA follows: TGTGCCAGCAGCCGAAATGACGCTCCGGGGAGGGGGAATGGAGATACGCAGTATTTT.